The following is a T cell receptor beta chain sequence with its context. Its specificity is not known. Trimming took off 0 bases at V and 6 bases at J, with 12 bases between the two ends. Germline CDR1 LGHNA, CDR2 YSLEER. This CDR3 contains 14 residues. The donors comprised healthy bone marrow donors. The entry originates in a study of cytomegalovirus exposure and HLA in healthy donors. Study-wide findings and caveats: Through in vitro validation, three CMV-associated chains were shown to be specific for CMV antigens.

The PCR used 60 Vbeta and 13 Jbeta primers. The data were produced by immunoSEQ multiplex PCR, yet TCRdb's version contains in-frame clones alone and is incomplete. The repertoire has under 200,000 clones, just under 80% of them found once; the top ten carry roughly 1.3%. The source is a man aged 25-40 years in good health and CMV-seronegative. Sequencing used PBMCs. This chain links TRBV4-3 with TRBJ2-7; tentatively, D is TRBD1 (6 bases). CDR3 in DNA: TGCGCCAGCAGCCAAGATGGGGGCGCAGCCGAGCAGTACTTC. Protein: CASSQDGGAAEQYF.